What follows are 31 T cell receptor beta chains derived from one specimen sequenced in a study of CD8+CD57+ T cells in acquired aplastic anemia. Profiling of TCR beta VDJ combinations and CDR3 sequences used genomic DNA as template. TCRdb itself ran the reads through MiXCR, one entry per CDR3 protein. The table has hundreds of thousands of distinct CDR3 sequences, about a third seen once. Whoever was chosen for sequencing had shown CD8+CD57+ cell expansion by flow cytometry. Specimen: sorted CD4+, CD8+, or CD8+CD57+ T cells (not recorded which) from PBMCs. The receptors come from a human donor with aplastic anemia.

This chain uses TRBV10-3 with TRBJ1-2; D is unresolved. This CDR3 region has 14 residues. Germline V gene lookup returns CDR1 ENHRY and CDR2 SYGVKD. V lost 3 bases and J lost 5, with 13 bases in between. CDR3 coding DNA: TGTGCCATCAGTGATTCAGCCACTAGGTATGGCTACACCTTC. This gives the protein CAISDSATRYGYTF.

The J gene is TRBJ2-1, the V gene TRBV5-1; a possible D gene is TRBD2 (6 bases). With 3 bases removed from V and 1 base from J, the gap between germline ends came to 14 bases. The CDR3 extends over 16 amino acids. Germline CDR1 is SGHRS and CDR2 is YFSETQ. The CDR3 is CASSSQASASYNEQFF. In DNA, the CDR3 is TGCGCCAGCAGCTCTCAAGCTAGCGCATCCTACAATGAGCAGTTCTTC.

This clonotype showed up many times. The genes are TRBV24-1 and TRBJ1-6; possibly TRBD1 for D (5 bases). The V gene lost 9 bases and the J gene lost 10 bases, with 18 bases spanning the gap. Germline V CDR1 and CDR2: KGHDR, SFDVKD. This CDR3 is 14 amino acids long. CDR3 loop: CATPKRDLQSPLHF. The CDR3 DNA sequence: TGTGCCACCCCTAAGCGGGACCTCCAATCACCCCTCCACTTT.

This clonotype appeared many times. This chain connects TRBV10-1 to TRBJ1-5; TRBD1 agrees at 7 bases. CDR1 and CDR2 from the germline V gene are WNHNN and SYGVQD (reference sequence). The V segment lost 10 bases and the J segment 0 bases; nucleotides outside the gene matches: 9. This CDR3 is built from 15 residues. In DNA form, the CDR3 reads TGCGCCACCAGGGGGGGCACATATAGCAATCAGCCCCAGCATTTT. Amino acid sequence: CATRGGTYSNQPQHF.

This chain uses TRBV12-3 or TRBV12-4 with TRBJ1-1, with D hard to call. The CDR3 is 10 amino acids. Trimming removed 7 bases at V and 6 bases at J, with 6 bases between. CDR3 protein: CASMGSEAFF. CDR3 sequence (DNA): TGTGCCAGCATGGGTTCTGAAGCTTTCTTT.

The V gene is TRBV19, the J gene TRBJ1-2; TRBD1 matches 8 bases. The CDR3 covers 14 residues. CDR1 LNHDA and CDR2 SQIVND come from the germline V gene (reference sequence). V was pared by 7 bases and J by 5 bases, with 9 bases of the junction left unmatched. CDR3 residues: CASTHDRGQYGYTF. CDR3 DNA sequence: TGTGCCAGTACTCACGACAGGGGTCAATATGGCTACACCTTC.

The rearrangement links TRBV19 to TRBJ1-1; the match to TRBD1 covers 10 bases. CDR1 and CDR2 (germline): LNHDA, SQIVND (reference sequence). The CDR3 extends over 17 amino acids. Trimming at V came to 5 bases and at J to 0 bases, leaving 9 bases not matched to a gene. The CDR3 region has the DNA TGTGCCAGTAGTGCTGGACAGGGGGTGGGGATGAACACTGAAGCTTTCTTT. This translates into CASSAGQGVGMNTEAFF.

This clonotype was observed a few times. This chain uses TRBV12-3 or TRBV12-4 with TRBJ2-1, with 8 nucleotides matching TRBD1. V dropped 5 bases and J dropped 5; count of bases not matched to a gene: 14. The CDR3 is 17 amino acids. CDR3 nucleotide sequence: TGTGCCAGCAGTCCCCTGACGACAGGGGTCCTCAACAATGAGCAGTTCTTC. Amino acid sequence: CASSPLTTGVLNNEQFF.

This clonotype was recorded many times. V gene TRBV7-2 combines with J gene TRBJ2-7, with 10 bases identical to TRBD1. This CDR3 has 13 residues. From germline, CDR1 is SGHTA and CDR2 FQGNSA. After removal of 10 bases from V and 9 bases from J, the junction contained 12 bases not matched to a gene. The CDR3 spells CATTGDRGGRQYF. The DNA of the CDR3 is TGTGCCACTACGGGGGACAGGGGAGGAAGGCAGTACTTC.

This clonotype was detected only a few times. V and J are TRBV5-1 and TRBJ1-1; 12 positions agree with TRBD1. The CDR3 is 14 amino acids. Germline assignment: CDR1 SGHRS and CDR2 YFSETQ. V trimming: 4 bases; J trimming: 4 bases; junction bases outside the gene matches: 2. The CDR3 DNA reads as TGCGCCAGCAGCAGGGGACAGGGGGCCACTGAAGCTTTCTTT. Translating gives CASSRGQGATEAFF.

This chain uses TRBV10-1 with TRBJ1-1, with TRBD1 matching 9 bases. With 6 bases clipped from V and 2 bases from J, the junction kept 10 bases outside the gene matches. This CDR3 region has 16 residues. From germline, CDR1 is WNHNN and CDR2 SYGVQD (reference sequence). The CDR3 nucleotides read TGCGCCAGCAGCCCGGGACAGGGTTTTCGAAACACTGAAGCTTTCTTT. Residues: CASSPGQGFRNTEAFF.

In its sample, this clonotype was seen many times. This chain joins TRBV5-1 and TRBJ1-6, with D possibly matching TRBD1 (5 bases). V lost 4 bases, J lost 10 bases, and 18 bases lay in between. Germline values: CDR1 SGHRS, CDR2 YFSETQ. This CDR3 has 15 amino acids. This chain's CDR3 is CASSPSGQVYSPLHF. CDR3 nucleotide sequence: TGCGCCAGCAGCCCATCAGGGCAGGTATACTCACCCCTCCACTTT.

To note about this clonotype: One end of the junction varies from germline; a read error may be responsible. The rearrangement joins TRBV7-2 to TRBJ2-7, with TRBD1 identical over 9 bases. In germline, CDR1 is SGHTA, CDR2 FQGNSA. This CDR3 region has 14 residues. CDR3 loop: CASSLGQGPYEQHF. The CDR3 DNA follows: TGTGCCAGCAGCTTGGGACAGGGTCCCTACGAGCAGCACTTC.

J is TRBJ2-3 and V is TRBV24-1; possibly TRBD2 for D (6 bases). The CDR3 sequence is 12 residues long. The V gene lost 6 bases and the J gene lost 5 bases, with 8 bases spanning the gap. CDR1 is KGHDR and CDR2 is SFDVKD in the germline V gene. CDR3 coding DNA: TGTGCCACCAGTACGCGGGAAGATACGCAGTATTTT. As protein: CATSTREDTQYF.

V and J are TRBV2 and TRBJ2-3; D tentatively fits TRBD1 or TRBD2 (5 bases each). Trimming left V 4 bases short and J 1 base short, with 12 bases between. Germline V CDR1 and CDR2: SNHLY, FYNNEI. The CDR3 runs to 15 residues. The CDR3 bases are TGTGCCAGCAGTGGAGAGGGGTTTGGCACAGATACGCAGTATTTT. Translating gives CASSGEGFGTDTQYF. Looking up the rest from reference TRBV2 and TRBJ2-3 gives the full variable domain: EPEVTQTPSHQVTQMGQEVILRCVPISNHLYFYWYRQILGQKVEFLVSFYNNEISEKSEIFDDQFSVERPDGSNFTLKIRSTKLEDSAMYFCASSGEGFGTDTQYFGPGTRLTVL.

This clonotype came up many times. This chain uses TRBV9 with TRBJ2-3; no clear D gene. The V gene's germline CDR1 is SGDLS and CDR2 YYNGEE. This CDR3 spans 14 amino acids. V lost 3 bases, J lost 4 bases, and 12 bases lay in between. The CDR3 is CASSEIASADTQYF. The CDR3 coding sequence is TGTGCCAGCAGCGAGATAGCATCCGCAGATACGCAGTATTTT.

The chain links TRBV19 to TRBJ1-3; D gene uncertain. Trimming cost V 7 bases and J 0 bases, with 10 bases left between them. Germline V gene data show CDR1 as LNHDA and CDR2 as SQIVND (reference sequence). This CDR3 is built from 14 residues. CDR3 residues: CASKEGFSGNTIYF. The CDR3 nucleotides are TGTGCCAGTAAGGAGGGCTTCTCTGGAAACACCATATATTTT. The complete variable domain, with remaining parts taken from reference TRBV19 and TRBJ1-3, reads DGGITQSPKYLFRKEGQNVTLSCEQNLNHDAMYWYRQDPGQGLRLIYYSQIVNDFQKGDIAEGYSVSREKKESFPLTVTSAQKNPTAFYLCASKEGFSGNTIYFGEGSWLTVV.

CDR3 in amino acids: CASSQDRGSDNEQFF. CDR3 nucleotide sequence: TGTGCCAGCAGCCAAGATAGGGGCAGCGACAATGAGCAGTTCTTC. The chain carries TRBV4-2 and TRBJ2-1, with a tentative D call TRBD1 (5 bases). Germline CDR1 and CDR2: LGHNA and YNFKEQ. This CDR3 is 15 amino acids long. V gave up 0 bases and J gave up 5 bases, with 11 bases separating them.

The V call is TRBV29-1, the J call TRBJ1-3; D remains ambiguous. The germline gives CDR1 SQVTM, CDR2 ANQGSEA. CDR3 size: 12 residues. V was cut by 6 bases and J by 0 bases, with 6 bases left in between. CDR3 residues: CSVLSSGNTIYF. CDR3 nucleotides: TGCAGCGTGTTAAGCTCTGGAAACACCATATATTTT.

Details on this clonotype: At one end the junction does not follow the germline gene, possibly because of a read error. V and J are TRBV19 and TRBJ2-7; the D gene is possibly TRBD2 (5 bases). Germline V CDR1 and CDR2: LNHDA, SQIVND (reference sequence). The CDR3 loop spans 14 amino acids. The CDR3: CAGSLAGVHDEQYF. CDR3 in DNA: TGTGCCGGTAGCCTGGCGGGTGTCCACGACGAGCAGTACTTC.

This clonotype was seen only a few times. This sequence joins TRBV19 and TRBJ2-5; D is tentatively TRBD1 or TRBD2 (5 bases each). Trimming cost V 9 bases and J 3 bases, with 20 bases left between them. The CDR3 extends over 15 amino acids. The germline V gene has CDR1 LNHDA and CDR2 SQIVND (reference sequence). CDR3: CASSPAPLGEETQYF. Written as DNA, the CDR3 is TGTGCCAGCTCACCCGCCCCGCTGGGGGAAGAGACCCAGTACTTC.

This clonotype was observed many times. J is TRBJ1-2 and V is TRBV5-4; D is unclear. The CDR3 runs to 12 residues. Trimming pared 2 bases from V and 6 bases from J, leaving 8 bases between. Germline V gene sequence: CDR1 SGHNT, CDR2 YYREEE (reference sequence). CDR3 protein: CASSFGKNGYTF. The CDR3 DNA follows: TGTGCCAGCAGCTTCGGGAAGAATGGCTACACCTTC.

The table lists this clonotype with a few counts. The chain recombines TRBV13 with TRBJ2-7, with 8 bases lining up with TRBD2. CDR3 length: 15 residues. Unmatched junction bases numbered 3, after V lost 1 base and J lost 1 base. From germline, CDR1 is PRHDT and CDR2 FYEKMQ (reference sequence). The CDR3 sequence is CASSLDPGGSYEQYF. In DNA, the CDR3 is TGTGCCAGCAGCTTAGATCCGGGAGGGTCCTACGAGCAGTACTTC.

The rearrangement uses TRBV7-8 and TRBJ2-5, with unresolved D. The CDR3 loop spans 14 amino acids. Per germline, CDR1 SGHVS and CDR2 FQNEAQ. V was shortened by 2 bases and J by 5 bases, with 12 bases between the two germline ends. The CDR3 spells CASSLQRIRETQYF. CDR3 bases: TGTGCCAGCAGCTTACAACGGATCCGGGAGACCCAGTACTTC.

This clonotype was recorded many times. The CDR3 reads CASTRQGAQNTQYF. Written as DNA, the CDR3 is TGTGCCAGTACACGACAGGGGGCGCAAAATACGCAGTATTTT. This chain connects TRBV19 to TRBJ2-3; 10 nucleotides line up with TRBD1. The CDR3 sequence is 14 residues long. Germline-derived CDR1 and CDR2 are LNHDA and SQIVND (reference sequence). Trimming took 7 bases from V and 7 from J; bases not matched to a gene: 8.

The gene calls are TRBV5-4 and TRBJ1-1; no clear D gene. Trimming left V 2 bases short and J 1 base short, with 9 bases between. Germline CDR1 SGHNT, CDR2 YYREEE (reference sequence). This CDR3 is 14 amino acids long. The CDR3 reads CASSLMLQNTEAFF. The CDR3 DNA reads as TGTGCCAGCAGCTTAATGCTCCAGAACACTGAAGCTTTCTTT.

The chain is built from TRBV5-1 and TRBJ2-2, with 10 bases identical to TRBD1. The CDR3 consists of 18 residues. The germline V gene has CDR1 SGHRS and CDR2 YFSETQ. V was pared by 5 bases and J by 2 bases, with 12 bases of the junction left unmatched. CDR3 in DNA: TGCGCCAGCAGAGCCGGGACAGGGGTATTCGGAAACACCGGGGAGCTGTTTTTT. Translating gives CASRAGTGVFGNTGELFF. Together with reference TRBV5-1 and TRBJ2-2, the CDR3 gives the full variable domain: KAGVTQTPRYLIKTRGQQVTLSCSPISGHRSVSWYQQTPGQGLQFLFEYFSETQRNKGNFPGRFSGRQFSNSRSEMNVSTLELGDSALYLCASRAGTGVFGNTGELFFGEGSRLTVL.

About this clonotype itself: A much larger clone lies one base from this, so it may be a read error. The chain couples TRBV7-2 to TRBJ2-7, with D perhaps TRBD1 or TRBD2 (6 bases each). This CDR3 contains 14 residues. The V and J ends lost 5 bases and 3 bases respectively, with 14 bases between them. Germline CDR1 SGHTA, CDR2 FQGNSA. The CDR3 region has the DNA TGTGCCAGCAGCCCCGAGGGGGGCGTCTACGAGCAGTACTTC. The encoded protein is CASSPEGGVYEQYF.

This sequence joins TRBV4-1 and TRBJ1-1; D not resolved. Germline CDR1 is MGHRA and CDR2 is YSYEKL. V lost 0 bases, J lost 5 bases, and 13 bases lay in between. The CDR3 spans 15 residues. The CDR3 DNA follows: TGCGCCAGCAGCCAAGAACCGACGGCTCGGACTGAAGCTTTCTTT. Translated, it gives CASSQEPTARTEAFF.

This clonotype was counted only a few times. J is TRBJ2-2 and V is TRBV12-3 or TRBV12-4; D call uncertain. Trimming cost V 5 bases and J 1 base, with 11 bases left between them. The CDR3 covers 15 residues. The CDR3 loop reads CASSLNGRNTGELFF. In DNA form, the CDR3 reads TGTGCCAGCAGTCTTAATGGCAGGAACACCGGGGAGCTGTTTTTT.

The chain links TRBV5-4 to TRBJ1-5; D call uncertain. The germline V and J ends were trimmed by 4 bases and 3 bases, with 11 bases remaining between them. The CDR3 totals 14 residues. Germline CDR1 reads SGHNT; CDR2 reads YYREEE (reference sequence). The CDR3 protein is CASSIDGLNQPQHF. The CDR3, as DNA: TGTGCCAGCAGCATAGACGGACTCAATCAGCCCCAGCATTTT.